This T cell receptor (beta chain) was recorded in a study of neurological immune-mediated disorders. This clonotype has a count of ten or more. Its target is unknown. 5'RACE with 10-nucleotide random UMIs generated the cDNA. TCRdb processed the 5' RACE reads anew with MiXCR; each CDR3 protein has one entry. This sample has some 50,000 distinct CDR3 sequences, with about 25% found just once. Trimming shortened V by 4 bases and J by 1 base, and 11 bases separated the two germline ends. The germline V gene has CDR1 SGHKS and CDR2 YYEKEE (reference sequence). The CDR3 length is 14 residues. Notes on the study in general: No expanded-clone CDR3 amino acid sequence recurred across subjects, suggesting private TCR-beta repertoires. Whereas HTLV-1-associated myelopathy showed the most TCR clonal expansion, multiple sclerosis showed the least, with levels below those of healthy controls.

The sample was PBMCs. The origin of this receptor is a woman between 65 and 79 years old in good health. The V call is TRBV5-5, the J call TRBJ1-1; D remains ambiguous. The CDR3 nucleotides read TGTGCCAGCAGCGGATCGGTTAGGAACACTGAAGCTTTCTTT. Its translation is CASSGSVRNTEAFF.